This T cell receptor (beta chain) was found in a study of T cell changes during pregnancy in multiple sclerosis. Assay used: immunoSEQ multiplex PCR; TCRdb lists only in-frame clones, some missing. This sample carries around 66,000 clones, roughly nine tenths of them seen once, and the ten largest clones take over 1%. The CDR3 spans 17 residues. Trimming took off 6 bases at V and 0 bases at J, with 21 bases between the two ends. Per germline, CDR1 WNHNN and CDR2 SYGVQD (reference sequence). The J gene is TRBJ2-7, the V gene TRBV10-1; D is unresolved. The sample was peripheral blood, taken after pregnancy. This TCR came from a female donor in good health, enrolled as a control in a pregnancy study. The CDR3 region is CASSVSLSVRSSYEQYF. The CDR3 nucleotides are TGCGCCAGCAGCGTCAGCTTAAGCGTCAGATCCTCCTACGAGCAGTACTTC.